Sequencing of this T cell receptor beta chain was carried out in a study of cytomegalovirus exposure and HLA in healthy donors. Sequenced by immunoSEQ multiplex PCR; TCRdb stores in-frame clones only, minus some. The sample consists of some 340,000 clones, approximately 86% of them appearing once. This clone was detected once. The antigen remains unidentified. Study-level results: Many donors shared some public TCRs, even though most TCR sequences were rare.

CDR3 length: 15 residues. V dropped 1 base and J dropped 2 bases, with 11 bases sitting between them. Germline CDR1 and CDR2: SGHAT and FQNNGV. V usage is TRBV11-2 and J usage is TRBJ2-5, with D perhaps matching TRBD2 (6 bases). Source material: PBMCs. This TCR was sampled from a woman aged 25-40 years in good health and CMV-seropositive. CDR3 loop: CASSLVWGEQETQYF. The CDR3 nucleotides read TGTGCCAGCAGCTTAGTATGGGGGGAACAAGAGACCCAGTACTTC.